This T cell receptor (beta chain) was captured in a study of human T cells and chemical hapten exposure (dated by TCRdb to 2020 to 2023). Regarding the research as a whole: For sensitization, 2% DPC in acetone was applied to a roughly 2 cm by roughly 2 cm area of upper inner arm skin. Patients additionally received weekly therapeutic DPC doses to the scalp throughout the approximately 24-week study period. Blood for TCR sequencing was provided by twenty-nine alopecia patients at one to four time points (pre-sensitization, 2, 6 and 24 weeks). Patch testing on the upper back used Finn chambers containing 0.01% DPC, with scoring done after 6 days according to International Contact Dermatitis Research Group standards. The mostly female patient cohort included alopecia areata with under or over 50% scalp involvement, alopecia totalis and alopecia universalis. Libraries were combined into a pool for sequencing, and differences in TCR yield between samples came mainly from small differences in library volumes within the pool. In alopecia patients, the study followed how the peripheral blood TCR repertoire changed in vivo over primary and secondary sensitization to diphenylcyclopropenone (DPC), a hapten. Blood samples were taken from patients before sensitization (week 0) and then at 2, 6 and about 24 weeks after DPC sensitization. Overall results and qualifications from the work: Alopecia, a presumed autoimmune disease, was present in all patients, so the immune response of the patients might differ from that of healthy individuals. A positive correlation was found between the number of PT1 expanded TCRs and patch test score, with significance reached at thresholds 8, 16 and 32 but not 4. Significantly more large CDR3 similarity clusters were formed by expanded TCRs than by pre-sensitization or healthy control sets, consistent with antigen-driven responses. DPC sensitization did not change how many TCRs were above 1 in 1000 frequency, and no evidence was found of alterations in global repertoire structure. After repeated subsampling, the strength of the expansion versus patch-test correlation and the threshold at which it became significant changed.

The germline V gene provides CDR1 MNHEY and CDR2 SVGEGT. The CDR3 holds 11 amino acids from the cysteine to the phenylalanine. This entry keeps only the CDR3 DNA: 33 bases, framed from base 1. V is pared back by 5 bases and J by 6 bases, with 8 bases lying between the germline termini. This clonotype was observed a few times. No cognate antigen has been identified for it. No base quality information exists; no much larger clone differs at one position. Sample time point, as interpreted from the label and publication: patch test 2, 6 weeks after DPC sensitization. The sample's treatment or condition label, decoded: therapeutic diphenylcyclopropenone sensitization with weekly scalp DPC. At each patch-test visit, blood was drawn before the patch test was applied. To be eligible, patients had to be aged 18 to 70, diagnosed with alopecia and judged suitable for DPC therapy, while pregnant patients were excluded. Total RNA was extracted from unfractionated whole blood that had been collected in Tempus Blood RNA tubes.

Libraries came from RACE. The instrument given in TCRdb is NextSeq 500. Library preparation attached unique molecular identifiers to individual cDNA molecules for quantitative, reproducible TCR counting. Each blood RNA sample was used to sequence both TCR alpha and TCR beta chains. On the authors' methods: The median number of TCRs per sample was roughly 100,000, ranging from 23,224 to 690,600. The Decombinator software suite was used to annotate the V, J and CDR3 of the TCR reads. To make PS versus PT1 abundance plots, every sample was subsampled to the same number of TCRs (28,000). TCRs were defined as expanded if absent before sensitization and observed at least eight times at the 2-week time point. TCRdb itself trimmed the public reads at Q25 with fastp, ran MiXCR and retained productive beta chains. Identical CDR3 proteins give one entry, which carries the most common genes and DNA. These V and J calls are TCRdb output, not the study's own analysis. This sample comprises over 130,000 distinct CDR3 sequences, 12% of them detected only once. 1.1% to 1.5% of the sample comes from the top ten.

The receptor's source is a woman in her 50s with alopecia areata. Some clones in this sample may be carry-over from other donors' samples. The receptor chain draws on TRBV6-2 or TRBV6-3 and TRBJ2-7, and the D gene may be TRBD1, 6 bases matching. Sequenced here: whole blood, sampled in connection with sensitization to the hapten diphenylcyclopropenone (DPC). The nucleotides read TGTGCCAGCAGTGGCAGGGGCGAGCAGTACTTC. This sequence encodes CASSGRGEQYF.